These T cell receptor beta chains were read from a single sample in a study of blood T cell repertoires in COVID-19. Profiling relied on immunoSEQ multiplex PCR, and the TCRdb table lists in-frame clones only, not all of them. The sample holds more than 35,000 clones; approximately 80% are singletons and the top ten take approximately 43%. Sequences were obtained from peripheral blood. These receptors were taken from a woman older than 75 with acute or convalescent COVID-19. Each CDR3 is given with its conserved first and last residue. The D gene is left open where the match is weak. Where a row states a size, it is once, few, many or the class of an expanded clone; other rows omit it.

clone_size d_call j_call v_call cdr3_aa cdr3_nt
NA NA TRBJ2-3 TRBV6-2/TRBV6-3 CASSLGPRGTDTQYF TGTGCCAGCAGCTTAGGCCCCCGAGGGACAGATACGCAGTATTTT
NA NA TRBJ2-7 TRBV2 CASTSPSDARYEQYF TGTGCCAGCACTTCCCCTAGCGACGCGCGCTACGAGCAGTACTTC
NA NA TRBJ1-1 TRBV11-3 CASSYAGGTEAFF TGTGCCAGCAGCTATGCGGGGGGCACTGAAGCTTTCTTT
NA NA TRBJ1-1 TRBV18 CASSPLGRANTEAFF TGTGCCAGCTCCCCTTTAGGGAGGGCAAACACTGAAGCTTTCTTT
NA TRBD1 TRBJ1-6 TRBV5-8 CASSWTGGTGLSSYNSPLHF TGTGCCAGCAGCTGGACCGGTGGGACAGGCCTGAGCTCCTATAATTCACCCCTCCACTTT
NA NA TRBJ1-1 TRBV5-1 CASSLIPGKNTEAFF TGCGCCAGCAGCTTGATCCCAGGGAAGAACACTGAAGCTTTCTTT
NA TRBD1 TRBJ1-2 TRBV10-3 CAISVGTGAHGYTF TGTGCCATCAGTGTTGGGACAGGGGCCCATGGCTACACCTTC
once NA TRBJ1-3 TRBV5-1 CASSPNSDSGNTIYF TGCGCCAGCAGCCCTAACAGTGACTCTGGAAACACCATATATTTT
NA TRBD1 TRBJ1-4 TRBV6-5 CASSYSFRTGGEKLFF TGTGCCAGCAGTTACTCGTTTAGGACAGGGGGAGAAAAACTGTTTTTT
NA NA TRBJ2-2 TRBV6-5 CASSYTPGASPGELFF TGTGCCAGCAGTTACACGCCAGGGGCCTCACCCGGGGAGCTGTTTTTT
NA TRBD1 TRBJ1-2 TRBV28 CASSSPSQGINYGYTF TGTGCCAGCAGTTCGCCCTCACAGGGGATAAACTATGGCTACACCTTC
NA TRBD1 TRBJ2-7 TRBV29-1 CSVDSDRGNEQYF TGCAGCGTTGATTCAGACAGGGGCAACGAGCAGTACTTC
NA TRBD2 TRBJ2-3 TRBV10-1 CASSLVAGGATDTQYF TGCGCCAGCAGCCTTGTAGCGGGGGGCGCCACAGATACGCAGTATTTT